A selection of T cell receptor beta chains follows, all from one sample in a study of T cell responses to AZD1222 COVID-19 vaccine. This table comes from immunoSEQ multiplex PCR, and its TCRdb copy is limited to in-frame clones, with some not included. The table has some 96,000 clones, approximately 90% seen once. Specimen: peripheral blood, collected on day 0 of AZD1222 vaccination. These receptors all stem from an adult in good health. CDR3s include the opening cysteine and the closing phenylalanine or tryptophan. The order of the fields is D gene, clone size, V gene, J gene, CDR3 protein, CDR3 DNA. D genes are given only for firm matches. Clone size is not always given. Where it is, it says once, few, many or a class for expanded clones.

>TRBD1|-|TRBV2|TRBJ2-7
CASRGQGEYEQYF
TGTGCCAGCCGAGGACAGGGGGAATACGAGCAGTACTTC
>TRBD1|-|TRBV4-1|TRBJ2-7
CASSQEGRRTGRDYEQYF
TGCGCCAGCAGCCAAGAGGGTAGGCGGACAGGGCGGGACTACGAGCAGTACTTC
>-|-|TRBV19|TRBJ2-3
CASSMIQGSTDTQYF
TGTGCCAGTAGTATGATCCAGGGGAGCACAGATACGCAGTATTTT
>TRBD1|-|TRBV27|TRBJ1-6
CASSLQGGTASPLHF
TGTGCCAGCAGTTTACAAGGGGGGACAGCTTCACCCCTCCACTTT
>-|-|TRBV21-1|TRBJ2-1
CASSKRRGRHSEQFF
TGTGCCAGCAGCAAAAGGAGGGGCCGACACTCTGAGCAGTTCTTC
>-|-|TRBV7-2|TRBJ2-3
CASSLTGSETDTQYF
TGTGCCAGCAGCCTAACCGGGAGTGAGACAGATACGCAGTATTTT
>-|-|TRBV7-2|TRBJ2-1
CASSLVGTSYNEQFF
TGTGCCAGCAGCTTAGTAGGGACCTCCTACAATGAGCAGTTCTTC
>TRBD1|-|TRBV6-5|TRBJ1-1
CASSYLSRTGFSEAFF
TGTGCCAGCAGTTACCTTTCCCGGACAGGGTTCAGTGAAGCTTTCTTT
>TRBD2|few|TRBV10-3|TRBJ2-3
CAISLTSGNTDTQYF
TGTGCCATCAGTCTGACTAGCGGTAACACAGATACGCAGTATTTT
>-|-|TRBV11-3|TRBJ2-1
CASSLGFVFNEQFF
TGTGCCAGCAGCTTAGGGTTTGTCTTCAATGAGCAGTTCTTC
>-|-|TRBV6-5|TRBJ1-5
CASSPGTINQPQHF
TGTGCCAGCAGTCCCGGGACAATCAATCAGCCCCAGCATTTT
>TRBD2|few|TRBV5-1|TRBJ2-3
CASSPRPAGGASTDTQYF
TGCGCCAGCAGCCCCCGACCAGCGGGAGGGGCTAGCACAGATACGCAGTATTTT
>-|once|TRBV7-8|TRBJ1-5
CASSQMGRTNQGQPQHF
TGTGCCAGCAGCCAGATGGGACGGACAAATCAGGGTCAGCCCCAGCATTTT
>TRBD2|-|TRBV6-2/TRBV6-3|TRBJ2-1
CASSSGTSGNYEQFF
TGTGCCAGCAGCTCCGGGACTAGCGGGAACTATGAGCAGTTCTTC
>TRBD1|-|TRBV7-3|TRBJ1-1
CASSSYRGEDSEAFF
TGTGCCAGCAGCTCGTACAGGGGAGAGGACAGTGAAGCTTTCTTT
>-|-|TRBV12-3/TRBV12-4|TRBJ2-7
CASSLDLGYEQYF
TGTGCCAGCAGTTTAGATTTGGGTTACGAGCAGTACTTC
>-|once|TRBV6-5|TRBJ2-7
CASSYGRAYEQYF
TGTGCCAGCAGTTACGGCAGGGCCTACGAGCAGTACTTC
>TRBD2|once|TRBV5-6|TRBJ2-1
CASRLAGVSYNEQFF
TGTGCCAGCAGGTTGGCGGGAGTGTCCTACAATGAGCAGTTCTTC
>-|-|TRBV2|TRBJ2-3
CASSDRRASTDTQYF
TGTGCCAGCAGTGACCGTAGGGCGAGCACAGATACGCAGTATTTT
>-|-|TRBV20-1|TRBJ1-1
CSYLVNTEAFF
TGCAGCTACTTAGTAAACACTGAAGCTTTCTTT
>TRBD1|-|TRBV6-5|TRBJ2-7
CASSTHRGVGYEQYF
TGTGCCAGCAGTACCCACAGGGGTGTCGGGTACGAGCAGTACTTC
>TRBD2|-|TRBV4-2|TRBJ2-5
CASSQKGSPRTSSETQYF
TGTGCCAGCAGCCAAAAGGGATCACCTCGGACTAGCAGCGAGACCCAGTACTTC
>TRBD1|-|TRBV7-3|TRBJ2-7
CASSFIRDSSYEQYF
TGTGCCAGCAGCTTCATACGGGACAGCTCCTACGAGCAGTACTTC